This T cell receptor beta chain was sequenced during a study of blood T cell repertoires in COVID-19. Turning to the study itself: Some COVID-19 samples were acute and others convalescent; all came from the United States, Italy and Spain. Sources were T cells, B-cell-depleted T cells, or PBMCs; the material itself was cDNA or gDNA.

In germline, CDR1 is MNHEY, CDR2 SMNVEV (reference sequence). The CDR3 has 13 residues. Trimming shortened V by 1 base and J by 4 bases, and 7 bases separated the two germline ends. The protocol was immunoSEQ multiplex PCR, while the TCRdb copy is restricted to in-frame clones and leaves out a portion. The data contain around 100,000 clones, under 90% of them singletons. Sequencing was done on a sample of peripheral blood. The sequence came from a human donor in a cohort sampled during active COVID-19. The V and J genes are TRBV27 and TRBJ2-5; unclear D gene. This CDR3 is CASSLYPGETQYF. Here the CDR3 DNA reads TGTGCCAGCAGTTTATATCCAGGAGAGACCCAGTACTTC.